This is a list of T cell receptor beta chains from one sample in a study of PD-1 blockade in classical Hodgkin lymphoma. The protocol was immunoSEQ multiplex PCR, while the TCRdb copy is restricted to in-frame clones and leaves out a portion. This table holds fewer than 35,000 clones, under 90% found once. Sequencing used CD4+ T cells from blood, obtained before the fourth cycle of nivolumab. The receptor source for this set is a human donor with classical Hodgkin lymphoma. Each CDR3 is given with its conserved first and last residue. Fields, in order: J gene, V gene, clone size, CDR3 length, D gene, CDR3 protein, CDR3 DNA. A D gene is named only where the DNA matches it firmly. Rows may omit the clone size; those that give it use once, few, many or a size class.

TRBJ1-2,TRBV28,.,14,.,CATLPSSPSHGYTF,TGTGCCACCCTCCCCTCCAGCCCCTCCCATGGCTACACCTTC
TRBJ1-1,TRBV30,few,13,.,CAWSVRQDTEAFF,TGTGCCTGGAGTGTAAGACAGGACACTGAAGCTTTCTTT
TRBJ2-1,TRBV7-2,once,16,TRBD1,CASSPHRGPSYNEQFF,TGTGCCAGCAGCCCACACAGGGGACCCTCCTACAATGAGCAGTTCTTC
TRBJ1-4,TRBV15,.,12,.,CATSRRDEKLFF,TGTGCCACCAGTAGAAGGGATGAAAAACTGTTTTTT
TRBJ2-1,TRBV5-1,.,15,TRBD2,CASSLGLAGINEQFF,TGCGCCAGCAGCTTAGGGCTAGCGGGGATCAATGAGCAGTTCTTC
TRBJ2-7,TRBV6-6,few,14,TRBD1,CASTPGQGNYEQYF,TGTGCCAGCACACCGGGACAGGGGAACTACGAGCAGTACTTC
TRBJ2-1,TRBV27,.,14,TRBD2,CASKPAGGLNEQFF,TGTGCCAGCAAACCCGCGGGGGGGCTCAATGAGCAGTTCTTC
TRBJ2-1,TRBV6-4,once,17,TRBD2,CASSDSAAGGDYNEQFF,TGTGCCAGCAGTGACTCGGCTGCCGGGGGGGACTACAATGAGCAGTTCTTC
TRBJ1-2,TRBV11-2,.,14,.,CASSFRGAGDGYTF,TGTGCCAGCAGCTTTAGAGGGGCGGGGGACGGCTACACCTTC
TRBJ1-5,TRBV7-2,.,14,.,CASSFRDSNQPQHF,TGTGCCAGCAGCTTCAGGGATAGCAATCAGCCCCAGCATTTT
TRBJ2-5,TRBV30,.,12,.,CAWSPGSETQYF,TGTGCCTGGAGCCCAGGTTCAGAGACCCAGTACTTC
TRBJ1-2,TRBV7-9,.,16,TRBD1,CASSLVGTETNYGYTF,TGTGCCAGCAGCTTAGTTGGGACAGAGACTAACTATGGCTACACCTTC
TRBJ1-4,TRBV15,.,15,TRBD1,CATSRDLGQGEKLFF,TGTGCCACCAGCAGAGATCTCGGACAGGGTGAAAAACTGTTTTTT
TRBJ1-3,TRBV7-2,.,14,.,CASSLFGGGNTIYF,TGTGCCAGCAGCCTTTTTGGGGGCGGAAACACCATATATTTT
TRBJ1-5,TRBV19,.,14,TRBD1,CASMKGAGNQPQHF,TGTGCCAGTATGAAGGGGGCAGGGAATCAGCCCCAGCATTTT
TRBJ1-3,TRBV7-8,.,14,.,CASSLRGSGNTIYF,TGTGCCAGCAGCTTAAGGGGGTCTGGAAACACCATATATTTT